A selection of T cell receptor beta chains follows, all from one sample in a study of cytomegalovirus exposure and HLA in healthy donors. This table comes from immunoSEQ multiplex PCR, and its TCRdb copy is limited to in-frame clones, with some not included. The data contain approximately 140,000 clones, approximately 72% of them singletons. The source material was PBMCs. The receptors shown here come from a woman in her fifties or sixties in good health and CMV-seronegative. Each CDR3 is given with its conserved first and last residue.

j_call v_call cdr3_aa
TRBJ1-3 TRBV7-2 CASSLARGISGNTIYF
TRBJ2-5 TRBV7-6 CASSLLAGDAETQYF
TRBJ1-3 TRBV7-6 CASSLVATSGNTIYF
TRBJ2-4 TRBV7-2 CASSSFGSGGQNIQYF
TRBJ1-2 TRBV6-6 CASSYSGGQGAGYTF
TRBJ2-7 TRBV5-1 CASSFTSGGADEQYF
TRBJ2-2 TRBV5-4 CASSPTRGGVPGELFF
TRBJ1-2 TRBV19 CASSRRGDAWGYTF
TRBJ2-7 TRBV5-1 CASSPSPGLASHEQYF
TRBJ2-1 TRBV9 CASSVSGRWLNEQFF
TRBJ2-4 TRBV19 CASSMGPGAKNIQYF
TRBJ2-3 TRBV4-3 CASSQAGAGGPSHTQYF
TRBJ1-3 TRBV7-9 CASSLRTGVGNTIYF
TRBJ2-7 TRBV11-2 CASSPLRYSYEQYF
TRBJ2-1 TRBV19 CASSITGINEQFF
TRBJ1-1 TRBV11-2 CASSPGLMNTEAFF